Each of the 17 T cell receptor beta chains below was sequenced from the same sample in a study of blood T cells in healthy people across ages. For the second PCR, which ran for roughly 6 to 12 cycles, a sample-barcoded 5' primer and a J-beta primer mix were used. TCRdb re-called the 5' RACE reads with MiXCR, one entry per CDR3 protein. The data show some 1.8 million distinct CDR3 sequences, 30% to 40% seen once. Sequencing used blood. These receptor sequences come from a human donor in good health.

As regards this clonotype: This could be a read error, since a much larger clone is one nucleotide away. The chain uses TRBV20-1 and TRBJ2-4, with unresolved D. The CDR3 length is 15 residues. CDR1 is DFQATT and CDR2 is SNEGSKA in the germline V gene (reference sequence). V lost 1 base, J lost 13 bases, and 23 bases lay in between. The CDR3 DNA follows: TGCAGTGCTAGAGCTGCCAGCCTTCAATACAATGAGCAGTACTTC. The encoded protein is CSARAASLQYNEQYF.

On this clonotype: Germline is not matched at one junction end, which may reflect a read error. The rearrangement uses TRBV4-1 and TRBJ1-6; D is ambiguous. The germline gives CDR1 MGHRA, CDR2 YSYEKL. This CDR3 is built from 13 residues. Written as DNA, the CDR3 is TGCGCCAGCAACCAAGGTCCTAATTCACCCCTCCACTTT. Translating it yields CASNQGPNSPLHF.

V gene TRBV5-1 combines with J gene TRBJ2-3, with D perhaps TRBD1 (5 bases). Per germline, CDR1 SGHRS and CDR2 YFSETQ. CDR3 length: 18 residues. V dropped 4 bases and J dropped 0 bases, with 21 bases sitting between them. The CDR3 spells CASSRVLLTATSTDTQYF. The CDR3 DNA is TGCGCCAGCAGCCGCGTTCTTTTGACAGCTACTAGCACAGATACGCAGTATTTT. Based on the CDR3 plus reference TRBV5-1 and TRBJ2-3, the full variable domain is KAGVTQTPRYLIKTRGQQVTLSCSPISGHRSVSWYQQTPGQGLQFLFEYFSETQRNKGNFPGRFSGRQFSNSRSEMNVSTLELGDSALYLCASSRVLLTATSTDTQYFGPGTRLTVL.

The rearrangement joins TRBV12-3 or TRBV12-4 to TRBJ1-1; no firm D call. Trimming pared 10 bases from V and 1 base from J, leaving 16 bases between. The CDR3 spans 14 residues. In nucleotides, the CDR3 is TGTGCCACAGGACGAGTGACACCGAACACTGAAGCTTTCTTT. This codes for CATGRVTPNTEAFF.

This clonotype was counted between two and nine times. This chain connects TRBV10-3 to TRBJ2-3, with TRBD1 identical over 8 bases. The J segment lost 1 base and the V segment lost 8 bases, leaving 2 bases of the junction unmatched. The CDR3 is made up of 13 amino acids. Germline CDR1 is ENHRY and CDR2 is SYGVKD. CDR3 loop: CAIAGGGTDTQYF. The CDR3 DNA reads TGTGCCATCGCAGGGGGCGGCACAGATACGCAGTATTTT.

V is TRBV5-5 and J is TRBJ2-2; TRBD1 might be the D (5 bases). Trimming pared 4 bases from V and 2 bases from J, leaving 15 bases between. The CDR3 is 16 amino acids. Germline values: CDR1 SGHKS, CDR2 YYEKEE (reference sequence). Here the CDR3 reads CASSPFRTTNTGELFF. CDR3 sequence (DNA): TGTGCCAGCAGCCCGTTCCGGACAACCAACACCGGGGAGCTGTTTTTT.

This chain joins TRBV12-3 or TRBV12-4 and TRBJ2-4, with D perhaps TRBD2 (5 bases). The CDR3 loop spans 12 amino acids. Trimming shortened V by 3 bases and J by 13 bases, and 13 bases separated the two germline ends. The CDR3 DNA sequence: TGTGCCAGCAGTTTTCCGGGGAAGGAGCAGTACTTC. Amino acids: CASSFPGKEQYF.

The CDR3 protein is CASSFTGTGNTQYF. The CDR3 DNA reads as TGCGCCAGCAGCTTCACAGGGACCGGGAATACGCAGTATTTT. The chain uses TRBV5-1 and TRBJ2-3; weak D call: TRBD1 (6 bases). Per the germline V gene, CDR1 is SGHRS and CDR2 is YFSETQ. V was trimmed by 2 bases and J by 7 bases, leaving 14 bases between them. The CDR3 has 14 residues. Full variable domain (rest looked up from reference TRBV5-1 and TRBJ2-3): KAGVTQTPRYLIKTRGQQVTLSCSPISGHRSVSWYQQTPGQGLQFLFEYFSETQRNKGNFPGRFSGRQFSNSRSEMNVSTLELGDSALYLCASSFTGTGNTQYFGPGTRLTVL.

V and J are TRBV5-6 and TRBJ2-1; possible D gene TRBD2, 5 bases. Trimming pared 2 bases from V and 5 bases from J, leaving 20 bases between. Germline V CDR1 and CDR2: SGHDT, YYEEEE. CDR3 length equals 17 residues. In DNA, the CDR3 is TGTGCCAGCAGCTTTACCGGGCTCCTCGGGCGGGACAATGAGCAGTTCTTC. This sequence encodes CASSFTGLLGRDNEQFF.

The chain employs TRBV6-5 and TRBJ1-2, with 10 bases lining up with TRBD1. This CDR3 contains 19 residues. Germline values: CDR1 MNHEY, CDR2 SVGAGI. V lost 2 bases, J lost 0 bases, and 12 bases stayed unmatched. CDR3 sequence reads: CASSYETTGTGATNYGYTF. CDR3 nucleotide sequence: TGTGCCAGCAGTTACGAAACAACCGGGACAGGGGCCACTAACTATGGCTACACCTTC.

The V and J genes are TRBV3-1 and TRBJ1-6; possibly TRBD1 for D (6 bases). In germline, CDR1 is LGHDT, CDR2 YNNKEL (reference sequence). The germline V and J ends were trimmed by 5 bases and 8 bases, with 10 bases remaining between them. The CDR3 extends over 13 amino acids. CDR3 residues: CASSSPGDSPLHF. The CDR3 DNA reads TGTGCCAGCAGCTCACCAGGGGATTCACCCCTCCACTTT.

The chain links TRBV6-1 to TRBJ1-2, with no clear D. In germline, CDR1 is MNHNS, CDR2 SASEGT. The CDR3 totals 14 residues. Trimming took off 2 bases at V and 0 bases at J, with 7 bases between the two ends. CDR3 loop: CASSEIPANYGYTF. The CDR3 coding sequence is TGTGCCAGCAGTGAAATACCTGCTAACTATGGCTACACCTTC.

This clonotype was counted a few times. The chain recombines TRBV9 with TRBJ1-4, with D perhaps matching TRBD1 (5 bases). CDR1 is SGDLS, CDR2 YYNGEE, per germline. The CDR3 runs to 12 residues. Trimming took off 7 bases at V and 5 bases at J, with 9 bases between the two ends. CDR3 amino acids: CASSGPNEKLFF. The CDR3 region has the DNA TGTGCCAGCTCGGGACCAAATGAAAAACTGTTTTTT.

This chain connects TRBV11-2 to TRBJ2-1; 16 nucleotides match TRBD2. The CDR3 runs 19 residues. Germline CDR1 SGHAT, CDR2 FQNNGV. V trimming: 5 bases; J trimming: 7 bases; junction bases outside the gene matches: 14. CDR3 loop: CASSRRFPGLAGGLNEQFF. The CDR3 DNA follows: TGTGCCAGCAGCAGAAGATTCCCGGGACTAGCGGGGGGGTTGAATGAGCAGTTCTTC.

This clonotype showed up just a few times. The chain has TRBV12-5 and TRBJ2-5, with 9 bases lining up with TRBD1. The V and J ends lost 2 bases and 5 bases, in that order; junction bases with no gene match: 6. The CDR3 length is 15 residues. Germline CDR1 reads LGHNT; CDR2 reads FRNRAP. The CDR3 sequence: CASGLLGTGRETQYF. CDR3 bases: TGTGCTAGTGGTTTGCTCGGGACAGGGAGGGAGACCCAGTACTTC.

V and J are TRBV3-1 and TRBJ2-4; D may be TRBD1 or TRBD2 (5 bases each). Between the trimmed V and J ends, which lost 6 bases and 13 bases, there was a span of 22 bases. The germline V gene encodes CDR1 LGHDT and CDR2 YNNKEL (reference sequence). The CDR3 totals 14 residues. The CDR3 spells CASRITGSEGGQYF. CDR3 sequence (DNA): TGTGCCAGCAGGATTACAGGATCCGAGGGTGGGCAGTACTTC.

The DNA for the CDR3 is TGTGCCAGCAGCGAACGACGGGTCTCCTATGGCTACACCTTC. This encodes CASSERRVSYGYTF. J is TRBJ1-2 and V is TRBV3-1; D call uncertain. The CDR3 spans 14 residues. Trimming stripped 5 bases from V and 4 bases from J, with 14 bases between. Germline V CDR1 and CDR2: LGHDT, YNNKEL (reference sequence).